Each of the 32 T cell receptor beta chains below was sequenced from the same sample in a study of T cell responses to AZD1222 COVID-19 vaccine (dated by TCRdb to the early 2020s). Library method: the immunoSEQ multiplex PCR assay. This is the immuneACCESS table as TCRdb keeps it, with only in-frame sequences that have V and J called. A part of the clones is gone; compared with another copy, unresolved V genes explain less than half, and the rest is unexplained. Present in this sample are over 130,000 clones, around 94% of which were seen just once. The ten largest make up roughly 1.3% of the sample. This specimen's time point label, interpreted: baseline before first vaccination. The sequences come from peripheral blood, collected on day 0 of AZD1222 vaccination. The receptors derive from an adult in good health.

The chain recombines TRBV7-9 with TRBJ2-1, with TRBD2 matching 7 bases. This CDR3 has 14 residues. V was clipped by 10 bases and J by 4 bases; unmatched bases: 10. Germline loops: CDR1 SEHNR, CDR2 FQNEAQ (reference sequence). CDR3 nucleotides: TGTGCCACCCAGGGAGGGCTCAGTTACAATGAGCAGTTCTTC. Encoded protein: CATQGGLSYNEQFF.

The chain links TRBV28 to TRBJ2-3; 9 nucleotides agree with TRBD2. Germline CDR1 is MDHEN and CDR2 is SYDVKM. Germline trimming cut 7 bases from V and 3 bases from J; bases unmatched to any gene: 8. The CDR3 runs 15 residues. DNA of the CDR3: TGTGCCAGCACCGCGGGGGGGGCACGGACAGATACGCAGTATTTT. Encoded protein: CASTAGGARTDTQYF.

CDR3 protein: CASSLGGGGSYNEQFF. The DNA for the CDR3 is TGTGCCAGCAGTTTAGGGGGCGGAGGCTCCTACAATGAGCAGTTCTTC. The rearrangement uses TRBV27 and TRBJ2-1; possible D gene TRBD1, 6 bases. Germline V gene data show CDR1 as MNHEY and CDR2 as SMNVEV (reference sequence). With 2 bases removed from V and 0 bases from J, the gap between germline ends came to 11 bases. This CDR3 comprises 16 residues.

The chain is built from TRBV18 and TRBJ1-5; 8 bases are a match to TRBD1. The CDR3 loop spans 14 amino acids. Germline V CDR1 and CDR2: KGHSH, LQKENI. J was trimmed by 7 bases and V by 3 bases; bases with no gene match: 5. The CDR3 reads CASSPTGEYQPQHF. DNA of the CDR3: TGTGCCAGCTCACCGACAGGGGAGTACCAGCCCCAGCATTTT. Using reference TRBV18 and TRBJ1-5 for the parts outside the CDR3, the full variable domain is NAGVMQNPRHLVRRRGQEARLRCSPMKGHSHVYWYRQLPEEGLKFMVYLQKENIIDESGMPKERFSAEFPKEGPSILRIQQVVRGDSAAYFCASSPTGEYQPQHFGDGTRLSIL.

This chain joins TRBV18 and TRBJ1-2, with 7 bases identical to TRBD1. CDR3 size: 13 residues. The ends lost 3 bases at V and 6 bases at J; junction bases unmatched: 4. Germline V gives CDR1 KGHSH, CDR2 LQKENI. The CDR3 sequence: CASSPRTGDGYTF. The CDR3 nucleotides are TGTGCCAGCTCACCGCGGACAGGCGATGGCTACACCTTC.

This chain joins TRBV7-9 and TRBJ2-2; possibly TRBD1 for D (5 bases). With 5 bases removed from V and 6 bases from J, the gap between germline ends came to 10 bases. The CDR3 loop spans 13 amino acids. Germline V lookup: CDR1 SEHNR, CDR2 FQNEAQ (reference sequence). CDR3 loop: CASSPRVSGELFF. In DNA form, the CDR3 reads TGTGCCAGCAGCCCCAGGGTTTCCGGGGAGCTGTTTTTT.

The CDR3 protein is CASSEGINYGYTF. The CDR3 DNA reads TGTGCCAGCAGCGAGGGGATTAACTATGGCTACACCTTC. This chain links TRBV7-9 with TRBJ1-2; possibly TRBD1 for D (5 bases). Trimming left V 5 bases short and J 1 base short, with 8 bases between. The CDR3 has 13 residues. Germline CDR1 reads SEHNR; CDR2 reads FQNEAQ (reference sequence). Complete variable domain (other parts from reference TRBV7-9 and TRBJ1-2): DTGVSQNPRHKITKRGQNVTFRCDPISEHNRLYWYRQTLGQGPEFLTYFQNEAQLEKSRLLSDRFSAERPKGSFSTLEIQRTEQGDSAMYLCASSEGINYGYTFGSGTRLTVV.

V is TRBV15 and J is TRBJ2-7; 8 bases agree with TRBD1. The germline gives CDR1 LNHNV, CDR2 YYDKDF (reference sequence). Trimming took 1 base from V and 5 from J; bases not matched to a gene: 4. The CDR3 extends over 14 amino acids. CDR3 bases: TGTGCCACCAGCAGAGGTGTACAGGGGGACGAGCAGTACGTC. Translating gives CATSRGVQGDEQYV.

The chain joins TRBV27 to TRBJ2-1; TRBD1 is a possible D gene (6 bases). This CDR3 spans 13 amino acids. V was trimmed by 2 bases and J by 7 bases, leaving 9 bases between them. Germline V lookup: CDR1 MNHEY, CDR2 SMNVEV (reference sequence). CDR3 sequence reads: CASSLQGSNEQFF. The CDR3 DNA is TGTGCCAGCAGTTTACAGGGGTCAAATGAGCAGTTCTTC.

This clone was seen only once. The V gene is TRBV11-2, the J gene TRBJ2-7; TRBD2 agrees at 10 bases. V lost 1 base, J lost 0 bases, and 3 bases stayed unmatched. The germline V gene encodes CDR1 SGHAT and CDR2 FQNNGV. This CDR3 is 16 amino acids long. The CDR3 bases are TGTGCCAGCAGCTTAGGTACTAGCGGGATCTCCTACGAGCAGTACGTC. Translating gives CASSLGTSGISYEQYV.

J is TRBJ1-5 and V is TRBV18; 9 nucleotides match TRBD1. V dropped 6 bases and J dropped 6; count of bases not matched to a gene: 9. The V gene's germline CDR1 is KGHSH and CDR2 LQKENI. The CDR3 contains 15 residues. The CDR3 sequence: CASSQTDRGVQPQHF. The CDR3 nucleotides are TGTGCCAGCTCGCAAACGGACAGGGGCGTTCAGCCCCAGCATTTT.

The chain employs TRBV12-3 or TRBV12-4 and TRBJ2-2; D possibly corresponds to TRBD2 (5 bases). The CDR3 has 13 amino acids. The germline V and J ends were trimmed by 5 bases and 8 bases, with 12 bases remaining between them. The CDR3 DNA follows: TGTGCCAGCAGTCGGACGGGAAAAGGGGAGCTGTTTTTT. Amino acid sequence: CASSRTGKGELFF.

CDR3 sequence reads: CASSYGTALGDIQYF. Here the CDR3 DNA reads TGTGCCAGCAGTTACGGGACAGCCCTCGGAGACATTCAGTACTTC. The V call is TRBV6-5, the J call TRBJ2-4; TRBD1 matches 7 bases. CDR1 and CDR2 from the germline V gene are MNHEY and SVGAGI. The CDR3 runs 15 residues. The V gene end was trimmed by 2 bases and the J gene end by 8 bases; junction bases not matched to a gene: 9.

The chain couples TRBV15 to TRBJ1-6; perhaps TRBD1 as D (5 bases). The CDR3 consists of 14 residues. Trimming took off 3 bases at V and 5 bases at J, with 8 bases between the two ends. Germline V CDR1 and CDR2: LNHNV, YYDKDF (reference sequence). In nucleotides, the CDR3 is TGTGCCACCAGCAGGACAGACGATAATTCACCCCTCCACTTT. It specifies CATSRTDDNSPLHF.

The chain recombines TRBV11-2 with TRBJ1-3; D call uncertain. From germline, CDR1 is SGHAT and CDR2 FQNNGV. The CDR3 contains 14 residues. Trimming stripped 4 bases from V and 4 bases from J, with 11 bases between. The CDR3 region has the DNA TGTGCCAGCAGCTCAATTAATTCGGGAAACACCATATATTTT. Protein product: CASSSINSGNTIYF.

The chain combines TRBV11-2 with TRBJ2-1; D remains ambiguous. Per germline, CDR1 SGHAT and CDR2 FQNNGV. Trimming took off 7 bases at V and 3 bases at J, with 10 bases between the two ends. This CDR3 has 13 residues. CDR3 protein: CASKLGYYNEQFF. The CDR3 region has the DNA TGTGCCAGCAAATTGGGATACTACAATGAGCAGTTCTTC.

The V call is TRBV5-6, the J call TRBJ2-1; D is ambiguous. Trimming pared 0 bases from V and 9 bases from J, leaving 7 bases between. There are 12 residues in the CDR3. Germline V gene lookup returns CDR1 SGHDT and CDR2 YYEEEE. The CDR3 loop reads CASSLGGLEQFF. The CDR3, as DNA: TGTGCCAGCAGCTTGGGAGGCCTTGAGCAGTTCTTC.

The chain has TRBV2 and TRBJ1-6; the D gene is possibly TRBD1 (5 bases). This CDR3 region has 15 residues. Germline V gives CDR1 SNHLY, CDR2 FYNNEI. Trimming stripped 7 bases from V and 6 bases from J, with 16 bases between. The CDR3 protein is CASMSRQSVNSPLHF. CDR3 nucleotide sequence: TGTGCCAGCATGAGCCGACAGAGTGTTAATTCACCCCTCCACTTT.

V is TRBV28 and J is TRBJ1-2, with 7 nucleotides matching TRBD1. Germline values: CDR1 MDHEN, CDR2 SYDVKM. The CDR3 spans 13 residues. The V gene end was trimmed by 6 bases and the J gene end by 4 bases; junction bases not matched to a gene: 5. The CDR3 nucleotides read TGTGCCAGCAGGTCCGGGACAGCCTATGGCTACACCTTC. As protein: CASRSGTAYGYTF.

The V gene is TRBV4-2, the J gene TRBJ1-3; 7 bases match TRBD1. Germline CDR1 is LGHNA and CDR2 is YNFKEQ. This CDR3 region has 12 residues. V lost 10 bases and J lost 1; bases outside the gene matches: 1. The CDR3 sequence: CAIRGSGNTIYF. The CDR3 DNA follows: TGTGCCATCAGGGGGTCTGGAAACACCATATATTTT.

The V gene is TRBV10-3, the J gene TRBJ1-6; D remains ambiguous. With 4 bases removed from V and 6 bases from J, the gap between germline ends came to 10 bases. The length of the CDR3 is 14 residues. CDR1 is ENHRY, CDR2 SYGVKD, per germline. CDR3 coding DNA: TGTGCCATCAGTGTCGTCAGGAGTAATTCACCCCTCCACTTT. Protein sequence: CAISVVRSNSPLHF.

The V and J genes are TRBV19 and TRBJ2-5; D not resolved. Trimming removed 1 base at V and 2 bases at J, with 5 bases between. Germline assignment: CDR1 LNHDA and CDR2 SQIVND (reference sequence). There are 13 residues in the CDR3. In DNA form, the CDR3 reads TGTGCCAGTAGTATAGTGCCTCAAGAGACCCAGTACTTC. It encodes CASSIVPQETQYF.

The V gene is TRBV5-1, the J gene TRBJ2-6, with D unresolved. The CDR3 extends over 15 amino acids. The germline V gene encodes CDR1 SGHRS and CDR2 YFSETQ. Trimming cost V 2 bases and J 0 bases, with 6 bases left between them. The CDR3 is CASSLTGSGANVLTF. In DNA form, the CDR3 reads TGCGCCAGCAGCTTAACGGGCTCTGGGGCCAACGTCCTGACTTTC.

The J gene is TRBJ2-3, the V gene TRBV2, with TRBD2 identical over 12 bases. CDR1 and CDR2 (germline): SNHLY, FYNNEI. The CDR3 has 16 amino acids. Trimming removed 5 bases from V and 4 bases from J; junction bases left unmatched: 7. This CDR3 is CASSTPSGGASDTQYF. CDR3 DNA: TGTGCCAGCAGTACTCCTAGCGGGGGGGCCTCAGATACGCAGTATTTT.

In nucleotides, the CDR3 is TGTGCCAGCAGTCAGGGGCTTCTTCCTGGCACAGATACGCAGTATTTT. Encoded protein: CASSQGLLPGTDTQYF. The rearrangement links TRBV7-7 to TRBJ2-3; tentatively, D is TRBD1 (6 bases). The CDR3 spans 16 residues. Germline assignment: CDR1 SSHAT and CDR2 FNYEAQ (reference sequence). Trimming removed 6 bases at V and 1 base at J, with 17 bases between.

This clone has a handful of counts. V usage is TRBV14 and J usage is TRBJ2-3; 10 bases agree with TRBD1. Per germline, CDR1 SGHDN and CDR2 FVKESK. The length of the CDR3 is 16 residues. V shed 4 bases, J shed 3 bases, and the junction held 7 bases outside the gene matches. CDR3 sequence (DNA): TGTGCCAGCAGCCGGAGACAGGGGGCGCGGACAGATACGCAGTATTTT. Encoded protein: CASSRRQGARTDTQYF.

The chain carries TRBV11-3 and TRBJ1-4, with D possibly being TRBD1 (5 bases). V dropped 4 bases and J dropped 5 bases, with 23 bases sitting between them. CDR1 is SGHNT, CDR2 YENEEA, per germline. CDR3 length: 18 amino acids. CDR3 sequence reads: CASSSLIGAGARNEKLFF. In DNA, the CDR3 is TGTGCCAGCAGCTCTCTGATAGGGGCAGGAGCGAGGAATGAAAAACTGTTTTTT.

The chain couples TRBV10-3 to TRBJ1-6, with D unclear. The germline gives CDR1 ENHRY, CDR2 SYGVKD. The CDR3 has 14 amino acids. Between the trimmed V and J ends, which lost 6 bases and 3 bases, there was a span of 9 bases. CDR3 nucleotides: TGTGCCATCAGGGAGCCAGACTATAATTCACCCCTCCACTTT. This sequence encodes CAIREPDYNSPLHF.

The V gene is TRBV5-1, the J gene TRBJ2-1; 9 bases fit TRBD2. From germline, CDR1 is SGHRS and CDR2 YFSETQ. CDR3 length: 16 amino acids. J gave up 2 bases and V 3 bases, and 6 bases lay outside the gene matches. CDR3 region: CASSSRTSAAYNEQFF. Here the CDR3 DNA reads TGCGCCAGCAGCTCAAGGACTAGCGCGGCCTACAATGAGCAGTTCTTC. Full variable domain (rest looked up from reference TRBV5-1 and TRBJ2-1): KAGVTQTPRYLIKTRGQQVTLSCSPISGHRSVSWYQQTPGQGLQFLFEYFSETQRNKGNFPGRFSGRQFSNSRSEMNVSTLELGDSALYLCASSSRTSAAYNEQFFGPGTRLTVL.

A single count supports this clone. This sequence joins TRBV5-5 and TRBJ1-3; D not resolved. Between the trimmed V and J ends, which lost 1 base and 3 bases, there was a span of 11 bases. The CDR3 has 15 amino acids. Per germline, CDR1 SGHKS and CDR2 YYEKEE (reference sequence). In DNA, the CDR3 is TGTGCCAGCAGCTTGAGATATGGAAGTGGAAACACCATATATTTT. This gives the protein CASSLRYGSGNTIYF.

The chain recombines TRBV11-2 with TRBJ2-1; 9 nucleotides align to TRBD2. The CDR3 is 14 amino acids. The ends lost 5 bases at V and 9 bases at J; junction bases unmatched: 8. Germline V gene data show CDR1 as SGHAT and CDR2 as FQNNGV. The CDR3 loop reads CASSPLAGRGEQFF. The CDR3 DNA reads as TGTGCCAGCAGCCCCCTAGCGGGGAGGGGTGAGCAGTTCTTC.

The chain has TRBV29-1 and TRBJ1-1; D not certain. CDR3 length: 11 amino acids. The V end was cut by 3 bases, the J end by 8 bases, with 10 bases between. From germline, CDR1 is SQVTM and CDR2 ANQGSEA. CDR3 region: CSVDSGSEAFF. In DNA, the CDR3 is TGCAGCGTTGATTCGGGCAGCGAAGCTTTCTTT. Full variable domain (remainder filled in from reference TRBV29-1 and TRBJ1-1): SAVISQKPSRDICQRGTSLTIQCQVDSQVTMMFWYRQQPGQSLTLIATANQGSEATYESGFVIDKFPISRPNLTFSTLTVSNMSPEDSSIYLCSVDSGSEAFFGQGTRLTVV.